A single sample is the source of the 26 T cell receptor beta chains below, sequenced in a study of control samples from healthy donors and cancer patients. The table came from immunoSEQ multiplex PCR; TCRdb's copy has only in-frame clones and leaves some out. The table records about 30,000 clones, 65% to 90% of them present only once. Sequenced material: PBMCs. The receptors derive from an older woman with head and neck cancer.

This sequence joins TRBV12-3 or TRBV12-4 and TRBJ2-7; D tentatively fits TRBD1 or TRBD2 (5 bases each). V lost 10 bases, J lost 0 bases, and 10 bases lay in between. The CDR3 is 12 residues long. CDR3 sequence reads: CATGPSSYEQYF. The CDR3 coding sequence is TGTGCCACGGGACCGTCCTCCTACGAGCAGTACTTC.

The chain has TRBV30 and TRBJ1-1; no reliable D call. Trimming took 0 bases from V and 0 from J, leaving 11 bases between them. This CDR3 is built from 15 residues. Germline V lookup: CDR1 GTSNPN, CDR2 SVGIG (reference sequence). CDR3 in amino acids: CAWSVPVLLNTEAFF. CDR3 nucleotides: TGTGCCTGGAGTGTACCCGTACTCTTGAACACTGAAGCTTTCTTT.

This chain connects TRBV2 to TRBJ2-1; TRBD1 matches at 7 bases. The germline gives CDR1 SNHLY, CDR2 FYNNEI. V shed 5 bases, J shed 4 bases, and the junction held 8 bases outside the gene matches. This CDR3 has 15 amino acids. The CDR3 DNA reads TGTGCCAGCAGTAGCCAGGGGGTAAAGTACAATGAGCAGTTCTTC. As protein: CASSSQGVKYNEQFF.

The gene calls are TRBV6-1 and TRBJ2-7; perhaps TRBD1 as D (6 bases). CDR1 is MNHNS, CDR2 SASEGT, per germline. Deletions cut 3 bases from V and 4 bases from J, with 13 bases between. The CDR3 is 14 residues long. The CDR3: CASSEVGGRYEQYF. In DNA form, the CDR3 reads TGTGCCAGCAGTGAGGTAGGGGGTAGGTACGAGCAGTACTTC.

The chain combines TRBV29-1 with TRBJ2-1; 8 nucleotides line up with TRBD2. V shed 0 bases, J shed 9 bases, and the junction held 10 bases outside the gene matches. CDR1 SQVTM and CDR2 ANQGSEA come from the germline V gene. The CDR3 is 15 amino acids. This CDR3 reads CSVEDSAGGGGEQFF. The CDR3 bases are TGCAGCGTTGAAGATTCTGCGGGGGGCGGAGGTGAGCAGTTCTTC.

The chain recombines TRBV24-1 with TRBJ1-1; 8 nucleotides match TRBD1. Per germline, CDR1 KGHDR and CDR2 SFDVKD. The CDR3 extends over 13 amino acids. The trim removed 7 bases at V and 4 bases at J, leaving 4 bases unmatched. CDR3 bases: TGTGCCACCAGGGGGACAGGCGGCACTGAAGCTTTCTTT. It is translated as CATRGTGGTEAFF.

This chain uses TRBV12-3 or TRBV12-4 with TRBJ1-1; D might be TRBD1 (6 bases). The CDR3 runs 13 residues. Trimming pared 1 base from V and 10 bases from J, leaving 13 bases between. Here the CDR3 DNA reads TGTGCCAGCAGTTTAGGACAGGTGAATGTAGCTTTCTTT. It translates to CASSLGQVNVAFF.

This clone was counted between two and nine times. The rearrangement links TRBV10-3 to TRBJ1-1, with D perhaps TRBD1 (6 bases). Trimming removed 4 bases from V and 1 base from J, with 10 bases in between. The germline gives CDR1 ENHRY, CDR2 SYGVKD. The CDR3 sequence is 14 residues long. Here the CDR3 DNA reads TGTGCCATCAGTGGAGGGGGGAGGAACACTGAAGCTTTCTTT. It specifies CAISGGGRNTEAFF.

The genes are TRBV5-4 and TRBJ2-1; the match to TRBD2 covers 11 bases. V lost 4 bases, J lost 7 bases, and 7 bases stayed unmatched. The germline V gene encodes CDR1 SGHNT and CDR2 YYREEE (reference sequence). This CDR3 has 15 amino acids. The CDR3 region has the DNA TGTGCCAGCAGCGGTTTAGCGGGAGGGCCAAATGAGCAGTTCTTC. It codes for CASSGLAGGPNEQFF.

The table lists this clone with a few counts. The chain combines TRBV2 with TRBJ1-5, with TRBD1 matching 7 bases. Germline V gene data show CDR1 as SNHLY and CDR2 as FYNNEI. The V gene end was trimmed by 5 bases and the J gene end by 7 bases; junction bases not matched to a gene: 11. The CDR3 contains 15 residues. This CDR3 is CASSRTGLVDQPQHF. CDR3 nucleotides: TGTGCCAGCAGTCGGACAGGTTTGGTGGACCAGCCCCAGCATTTT.

As DNA, the CDR3 is TGTGCCAGCAAAAACAATGGGCTAACCGGGGAGCTGTTTTTT. Protein sequence: CASKNNGLTGELFF. The chain links TRBV2 to TRBJ2-2, with unresolved D. V lost 7 bases and J 5 bases, leaving 14 bases between the germline ends. CDR1 is SNHLY, CDR2 FYNNEI, per germline. The CDR3 length is 14 residues.

J is TRBJ1-2 and V is TRBV6-6, with 9 bases aligning to TRBD1. CDR1 is MNHNY and CDR2 is SVGAGI in the germline V gene (reference sequence). Losses at the gene ends were 7 bases for V and 4 bases for J; bases not matched to a gene: 7. The CDR3 sequence is 14 residues long. The CDR3 DNA reads TGTGCCAGCACATCTCTGGACAGGGGCTATGGCTACACCTTC. The encoded protein is CASTSLDRGYGYTF.

The chain links TRBV6-5 to TRBJ2-2, with D perhaps TRBD1 (6 bases). There are 13 residues in the CDR3. V gave up 8 bases and J gave up 3 bases, with 10 bases separating them. Germline assignment: CDR1 MNHEY and CDR2 SVGAGI. The chain's CDR3 is CASPQGYTGELFF. For the CDR3, the DNA is TGTGCCAGCCCCCAGGGGTACACCGGGGAGCTGTTTTTT.

This clone is labeled as medium-sized. The chain uses TRBV14 and TRBJ2-6; 8 positions match TRBD1. Germline CDR1 and CDR2: SGHDN and FVKESK. V dropped 4 bases and J dropped 2; count of bases not matched to a gene: 1. The CDR3 extends over 15 amino acids. CDR3 protein: CASSPTGAGANVLTF. The CDR3 DNA reads as TGTGCCAGCAGCCCGACAGGGGCTGGGGCCAACGTCCTGACTTTC. Drawing the rest from reference TRBV14 and TRBJ2-6, the complete variable domain is EAGVTQFPSHSVIEKGQTVTLRCDPISGHDNLYWYRRVMGKEIKFLLHFVKESKQDESGMPNNRFLAERTGGTYSTLKVQPAELEDSGVYFCASSPTGAGANVLTFGAGSRLTVL.

This CDR3 is CASSLNSGRGSYEQYF. The CDR3 bases are TGTGCCAGCAGCTTAAATAGCGGGAGAGGCTCCTACGAGCAGTACTTC. The chain carries TRBV11-2 and TRBJ2-7, with 9 bases lining up with TRBD2. Per the germline V gene, CDR1 is SGHAT and CDR2 is FQNNGV. There are 16 residues in the CDR3. The trim removed 2 bases at V and 0 bases at J, leaving 5 bases unmatched.

As regards this clone: Other DNA sequences in the same sample also yield this CDR3. The J gene is TRBJ1-1, the V gene TRBV2; D gene ambiguous. Deletions cut 3 bases from V and 1 base from J, with 6 bases between. Germline V gives CDR1 SNHLY, CDR2 FYNNEI. This CDR3 region has 13 residues. In DNA form, the CDR3 reads TGTGCCAGCAGTGAGGTAGAGAACACTGAAGCTTTCTTT. The encoded protein is CASSEVENTEAFF.

This clone was picked up a small number of times. This rearrangement joins TRBV12-3 or TRBV12-4 to TRBJ1-5; the D gene is possibly TRBD1 (5 bases). V was shortened by 6 bases and J by 0 bases, with 6 bases between the two germline ends. The CDR3 contains 13 residues. CDR3 in DNA: TGTGCCAGCAGAACAGGTAGCAATCAGCCCCAGCATTTT. Its protein is CASRTGSNQPQHF.

This chain connects TRBV7-2 to TRBJ2-7, with D perhaps assigned TRBD1 or TRBD2 (5 bases each). CDR3 length: 12 amino acids. The germline CDR1 and CDR2 sequences are SGHTA and FQGNSA. The V end was cut by 6 bases, the J end by 7 bases, with 13 bases between. The CDR3 region is CASSQRGREQYF. CDR3 coding DNA: TGTGCCAGCAGTCAGAGGGGTCGGGAGCAGTACTTC.

The rearrangement uses TRBV5-1 and TRBJ2-2; maybe TRBD1 (6 bases). CDR3 size: 17 residues. Germline CDR1 reads SGHRS; CDR2 reads YFSETQ. Trimming removed 0 bases at V and 3 bases at J, with 15 bases between. CDR3: CASSLDQGGQHTGELFF. The CDR3, as DNA: TGCGCCAGCAGCTTGGACCAAGGGGGACAACACACCGGGGAGCTGTTTTTT.

This chain links TRBV24-1 with TRBJ2-3; 8 bases fit TRBD1. V trimming: 4 bases; J trimming: 5 bases; junction bases outside the gene matches: 10. In germline, CDR1 is KGHDR, CDR2 SFDVKD. The CDR3 sequence is 16 residues long. CDR3 region: CATSEGTGRARDTQYF. The DNA for the CDR3 is TGTGCCACCAGTGAGGGGACAGGTCGGGCTAGAGATACGCAGTATTTT.

This chain connects TRBV2 to TRBJ1-2; no clear D gene. The V end lost 2 bases, the J end lost 6 bases, and 13 bases lay between the germline ends. The germline V gene encodes CDR1 SNHLY and CDR2 FYNNEI. CDR3 length: 14 amino acids. The CDR3 protein is CASSESRQVNGYTF. The CDR3 DNA is TGTGCCAGCAGTGAATCAAGACAAGTCAATGGCTACACCTTC.

The chain links TRBV6-1 to TRBJ1-2; TRBD1 matches 8 bases. The junction had 7 bases not matched to a gene; V was cut back by 3 bases and J by 4 bases. This CDR3 is built from 15 residues. Germline V gives CDR1 MNHNS, CDR2 SASEGT. CDR3: CASSDIGTGVYGYTF. Written as DNA, the CDR3 is TGTGCCAGCAGTGATATCGGGACAGGAGTCTATGGCTACACCTTC.

This rearrangement joins TRBV6-6 to TRBJ2-7; TRBD2 agrees at 12 bases. CDR3 length: 14 amino acids. The germline V gene encodes CDR1 MNHNY and CDR2 SVGAGI (reference sequence). The V and J ends lost 5 bases and 2 bases, in that order; junction bases with no gene match: 1. CDR3 amino acids: CASSTSGGTYEQYF. CDR3 bases: TGTGCCAGCAGTACTAGCGGGGGGACCTACGAGCAGTACTTC.

The chain is built from TRBV7-9 and TRBJ1-5; 7 bases fit TRBD1. The junction had 6 bases not matched to a gene; V was cut back by 5 bases and J by 2 bases. The CDR3 runs 15 residues. Germline V CDR1 and CDR2: SEHNR, FQNEAQ (reference sequence). CDR3 coding DNA: TGTGCCAGCAGCACCTACAGGGGAGGCAATCAGCCCCAGCATTTT. Translation gives CASSTYRGGNQPQHF. Full variable domain (rest looked up from reference TRBV7-9 and TRBJ1-5): DTGVSQNPRHKITKRGQNVTFRCDPISEHNRLYWYRQTLGQGPEFLTYFQNEAQLEKSRLLSDRFSAERPKGSFSTLEIQRTEQGDSAMYLCASSTYRGGNQPQHFGDGTRLSIL.

J is TRBJ2-7 and V is TRBV5-4; 8 bases map to TRBD1. Per the germline V gene, CDR1 is SGHNT and CDR2 is YYREEE (reference sequence). The V segment lost 0 bases and the J segment 9 bases; nucleotides outside the gene matches: 8. The CDR3 contains 14 residues. The CDR3 DNA reads TGTGCCAGCAGCTTGGAACCTCGACAGGGGACGCAGTACTTC. Translated, it gives CASSLEPRQGTQYF.

The chain is built from TRBV18 and TRBJ1-5; D gene uncertain. V was shortened by 2 bases and J by 5 bases, with 10 bases between the two germline ends. Germline-derived CDR1 and CDR2 are KGHSH and LQKENI. CDR3 length: 14 amino acids. As DNA, the CDR3 is TGTGCCAGCTCACCATCCGGGAGGGATCAGCCCCAGCATTTT. Its translation is CASSPSGRDQPQHF. Based on the CDR3 plus reference TRBV18 and TRBJ1-5, the full variable domain is NAGVMQNPRHLVRRRGQEARLRCSPMKGHSHVYWYRQLPEEGLKFMVYLQKENIIDESGMPKERFSAEFPKEGPSILRIQQVVRGDSAAYFCASSPSGRDQPQHFGDGTRLSIL.